This is a list of T cell receptor beta chains from one sample in a study of blood T cells in healthy people across ages. TCRdb re-called the 5' RACE reads through MiXCR, storing one row per CDR3 protein. Here the sample spans a few hundred thousand distinct CDR3 sequences, roughly 27% being singletons. The sequenced sample consisted of blood. These receptors all stem from a woman aged 70-85 years in good health. Both conserved end residues are part of each CDR3. D genes are given only for firm matches. Clone sizes are given selectively: once, few, many, or a class where the clone is expanded.

v_gene,abundance,j_gene,d_gene,CDR3nt,CDR3aa
TRBV3-1,few,TRBJ2-2,.,TGTGCCAGCAGCCAGCAGAAGGGGGAGCTGTTTTTT,CASSQQKGELFF
TRBV5-1,few,TRBJ2-1,.,TGCGCCAGCAGCTATACCCCCCCAGGGGGGTTAAGTGAGCAGTTCTTC,CASSYTPPGGLSEQFF
TRBV14,.,TRBJ1-6,TRBD1,TGTGCCAGCAGCCGGGACAGGATTAATTCACCCCTCCACTTT,CASSRDRINSPLHF
TRBV28,few,TRBJ2-7,.,TGTGCCAGCAGAGGTCTGGGTCGGGAGCAGTACTTC,CASRGLGREQYF
TRBV5-1,few,TRBJ2-7,.,TGCGCCAGCAGCTTCGACAACTACGAGCAGTACTTC,CASSFDNYEQYF
TRBV28,few,TRBJ2-5,.,TGTGCCAGCAGCCCCACAGGGCTAGGAAGGGAGACCCAGTACTTC,CASSPTGLGRETQYF
TRBV4-2,few,TRBJ2-7,.,TGTGCCAGCAGTCTCCGGGACCTCACGACCTACGAGCAGTACTTC,CASSLRDLTTYEQYF
TRBV5-1,.,TRBJ2-7,.,TGCGCCAGCAGCTTGGTAGGCGGGGGCAGCTCCTACGAGCAGTACTTC,CASSLVGGGSSYEQYF
TRBV7-9,many,TRBJ2-5,.,TGTGCCAGCAGCTTATCGGGAAGAGAGACCCAGTACTTC,CASSLSGRETQYF
TRBV6-2/TRBV6-3,few,TRBJ2-1,TRBD2,TGTGCCAGCAGTGGCTCGGGACTAGCGGATTACCGCTCTACCTACAATGAGCAGTTCTTC,CASSGSGLADYRSTYNEQFF
TRBV5-6,few,TRBJ2-1,TRBD2,TGTGCCAGCAGCTCCCTAGCGGGTGGGGTCAATGAGCAGTTCTTC,CASSSLAGGVNEQFF
TRBV11-2,.,TRBJ2-1,TRBD2,TGTGCCAGCAGCTTTAGGACTAGCACCTATGAGCAGTTCTTC,CASSFRTSTYEQFF
TRBV12-3/TRBV12-4,.,TRBJ2-5,.,TGTGCCAGCAGTCCCTCAGCAGCAGAGACCCAGTACTTC,CASSPSAAETQYF
TRBV7-3,.,TRBJ2-5,.,TGTGCCAGCAGCGACGGACGAGGCAAGGGGCAAGAGACCCAGTACTTT,CASSDGRGKGQETQYF
TRBV9,.,TRBJ2-1,TRBD2,TGTGCCAGCAGCGCGGGGCTAGCGGGAGGACCTGAGCAGTTCTTC,CASSAGLAGGPEQFF
TRBV2,many,TRBJ2-3,TRBD2,TGTGCCAGTCTGATAGCGGGAGATAGGACAGATACGCAGTATTTT,CASLIAGDRTDTQYF
TRBV10-3,.,TRBJ2-5,.,TGTGCCATCAGTGGGTCAGAACAAGAGACCCAGTACTTC,CAISGSEQETQYF
TRBV6-6,few,TRBJ2-7,.,TGTGCCAGCAGTATGGACATCTCCTACGAGCAGTACTTC,CASSMDISYEQYF
TRBV4-1,.,TRBJ2-6,TRBD1,TGCGCCAGCAGCCACCGCGACAGGGCCGGGGCCAACGTCCTGACTTTC,CASSHRDRAGANVLTF
TRBV29-1,few,TRBJ2-5,.,TGCAGCGTTCTCGGGCTAGCAAGCCTCTACGAGACCCAGTACTTC,CSVLGLASLYETQYF
TRBV29-1,few,TRBJ2-1,TRBD1,TGCAGCGTTCTCCAAGGGGGGACAGGGTACAATGAGCAGTTCTTC,CSVLQGGTGYNEQFF
TRBV20-1,few,TRBJ1-2,TRBD1,TGCAGTGCTAGTCCAGGGGGAATTCTGCGGGGTGGCTACACCTTC,CSASPGGILRGGYTF
TRBV3-1,few,TRBJ2-5,TRBD2,TGTGCCAGCAGCCGCATGACTAGCGGGAAGGGAGGGGAGACCCAGTACTTC,CASSRMTSGKGGETQYF
TRBV20-1,.,TRBJ2-2,.,TGCAGTGCCCGGGACACCTCGAACACCGGGGAGCTGTTTTTT,CSARDTSNTGELFF
TRBV3-1,.,TRBJ2-3,TRBD2,TGTGCCAGCAGCCGGGAGGGAGGCACAGATACGCAGTATTTT,CASSREGGTDTQYF
TRBV28,.,TRBJ2-7,.,TGTGCCAGCACAACGATCTGGGGAATTTACGAGCAGTACTTC,CASTTIWGIYEQYF
TRBV28,few,TRBJ2-5,TRBD2,TGTGCCAGCAGTTTACCCTCTCGGGGACTACAAGAGACCCAGTACTTC,CASSLPSRGLQETQYF
TRBV20-1,few,TRBJ2-5,TRBD2,TGCAGTGCCCATGGCGGACTAGCGGGAGGAGGGGCCCAAGAGACCCAGTACTTC,CSAHGGLAGGGAQETQYF
TRBV5-1,.,TRBJ2-3,.,TGCGCCAGCAGCTTGGAACCAGGGGCCAATACGCAGTATTTT,CASSLEPGANTQYF
TRBV2,few,TRBJ2-1,TRBD2,TGTGCCAGCAGTCAGACTAGCGGGCGCAATGAGCAGTTCTTC,CASSQTSGRNEQFF